This TCR beta chain was documented in a study of T cells after posttransplantation cyclophosphamide. There are 16 residues in the CDR3. Germline assignment: CDR1 SGHNT and CDR2 YENEEA. Trimming cost V 0 bases and J 1 base, with 12 bases left between them. The related graft donor's blood sample was taken on the day of bone marrow donation. Clones were sequenced by immunoSEQ multiplex PCR, and TCRdb holds only the in-frame ones, with some missing. The repertoire yields 40,000 to 55,000 clones, none seen only once; the top ten contain 2.2%. Sequencing was done on a sample of PBMCs. The gene calls are TRBV11-3 and TRBJ1-1; D gene unclear. This TCR was sampled from a man aged 35 to 55 in good health, CMV-negative, and a related stem cell transplant donor. The CDR3 DNA reads as TGTGCCAGCAGCTTAGATATCGGTGCAGGGAACACTGAAGCTTTCTTT. Residues: CASSLDIGAGNTEAFF.